These 31 T cell receptor beta chains were all obtained from the same sample, sequenced in a study of shared clonotypes between healthy human individuals. Method: immunoSEQ multiplex PCR; TCRdb's copy keeps in-frame clones and lacks some. The profile shows about 1.1 million clones, 77% of them singletons. What was sequenced was memory CD4+ T cells from PBMCs. Documented subset: CD45RA-negative fraction. The origin of the receptors is a man between 18 and 29 years old in good health. Some clones in this sample may be carry-over from other donors' samples.

As regards this clone: The same CDR3 is also encoded by other DNA sequences in this sample. This chain links TRBV7-3 with TRBJ2-7; no definite D call. From germline, CDR1 is SGHTA and CDR2 FQGTGA. The V gene lost 2 bases and the J gene lost 7 bases, with 12 bases spanning the gap. There are 13 residues in the CDR3. The CDR3 region is CASSLGPRDEQYF. DNA for the CDR3: TGTGCCAGCAGCTTAGGCCCTAGGGATGAGCAGTACTTC.

The J gene is TRBJ2-5, the V gene TRBV7-8; D possibly corresponds to TRBD1 (6 bases). Germline CDR1 reads SGHVS; CDR2 reads FQNEAQ. The CDR3 loop spans 15 amino acids. Trimming pared 5 bases from V and 5 bases from J, leaving 18 bases between. The DNA for the CDR3 is TGTGCCAGCAGCCAAGGGGGAGTAGCTCCGGAGACCCAGTACTTC. Its translation: CASSQGGVAPETQYF.

The rearrangement links TRBV6-1 to TRBJ2-7, with TRBD1 matching 10 bases. This CDR3 comprises 14 residues. Germline CDR1 reads MNHNS; CDR2 reads SASEGT. After removal of 8 bases from V and 5 bases from J, the junction contained 9 bases not matched to a gene. The CDR3 region is CASDRDRGIDEQYF. CDR3 bases: TGTGCCAGCGACCGGGACAGGGGAATCGACGAGCAGTACTTC.

The J gene is TRBJ2-7, the V gene TRBV11-2, with TRBD1 as a possible D gene (6 bases). CDR1 is SGHAT and CDR2 is FQNNGV in the germline V gene. The CDR3 spans 15 residues. V lost 5 bases to trimming and J lost 2 bases, with 16 bases between them. The CDR3 nucleotides read TGTGCCAGCAGCGCAAGACAGGCGTCACCCTACGAGCAGTACTTC. This encodes CASSARQASPYEQYF.

The J gene is TRBJ1-2, the V gene TRBV18; unclear D gene. Trimming removed 0 bases from V and 4 bases from J, with 6 bases in between. This CDR3 is 13 amino acids long. Germline-derived CDR1 and CDR2 are KGHSH and LQKENI. The CDR3 nucleotides read TGTGCCAGCTCACCACCGGCAGTCTATGGCTACACCTTC. Its translation: CASSPPAVYGYTF.

The chain joins TRBV10-3 to TRBJ1-2; unclear D gene. V was clipped by 5 bases and J by 6 bases, with 13 bases between them. CDR1 is ENHRY, CDR2 SYGVKD, per germline. This CDR3 is 13 amino acids long. The CDR3 DNA follows: TGTGCCATCAGTCCGACCGCCCTGGATGGCTACACCTTC. This translates into CAISPTALDGYTF.

This clone appeared many times. This specimen includes other DNA sequences encoding the same CDR3. The chain combines TRBV7-9 with TRBJ2-3; D might be TRBD1 (6 bases). V was trimmed by 5 bases and J by 1 base, leaving 16 bases between them. The CDR3 runs to 16 residues. The germline CDR1 and CDR2 sequences are SEHNR and FQNEAQ (reference sequence). CDR3 coding DNA: TGTGCCAGCAGCCCACAGGGTTTATTTGGCACAGATACGCAGTATTTT. This sequence encodes CASSPQGLFGTDTQYF.

The J gene is TRBJ1-2, the V gene TRBV5-6; 8 bases map to TRBD1. Germline V lookup: CDR1 SGHDT, CDR2 YYEEEE. This CDR3 spans 14 amino acids. The trim removed 1 base at V and 6 bases at J, leaving 5 bases unmatched. The CDR3 DNA reads TGTGCCAGCAGCTTGTTGGGACAGGAGGATGGCTACACCTTC. It specifies CASSLLGQEDGYTF. Full variable domain (rest looked up from reference TRBV5-6 and TRBJ1-2): DAGVTQSPTHLIKTRGQQVTLRCSPKSGHDTVSWYQQALGQGPQFIFQYYEEEERQRGNFPDRFSGHQFPNYSSELNVNALLLGDSALYLCASSLLGQEDGYTFGSGTRLTVV.

In this sample, this clone turned up many times. The genes are TRBV28 and TRBJ1-1; a possible D gene is TRBD1 (5 bases). In germline, CDR1 is MDHEN, CDR2 SYDVKM. This CDR3 comprises 15 residues. The germline V and J ends were trimmed by 6 bases and 4 bases, with 18 bases remaining between them. The CDR3 region has the DNA TGTGCCAGCAGCACCACGTGGGGGTCGGGCACTGAAGCTTTCTTT. Protein product: CASSTTWGSGTEAFF.

This chain's CDR3 is CASSWAGLQNTGELFF. For the CDR3, the DNA is TGCGCCAGCAGCTGGGCGGGACTACAGAACACCGGGGAGCTGTTTTTT. This chain uses TRBV5-1 with TRBJ2-2, with TRBD2 matching over 7 bases. V was pared by 3 bases and J by 1 base, with 6 bases of the junction left unmatched. CDR1 is SGHRS and CDR2 is YFSETQ in the germline V gene. The CDR3 contains 16 residues. Full variable domain (outside the CDR3, taken from reference TRBV5-1 and TRBJ2-2): KAGVTQTPRYLIKTRGQQVTLSCSPISGHRSVSWYQQTPGQGLQFLFEYFSETQRNKGNFPGRFSGRQFSNSRSEMNVSTLELGDSALYLCASSWAGLQNTGELFFGEGSRLTVL.

The V and J genes are TRBV7-9 and TRBJ2-1, with D maybe TRBD2 (6 bases). Germline V gene data show CDR1 as SEHNR and CDR2 as FQNEAQ (reference sequence). With 3 bases removed from V and 1 base from J, the gap between germline ends came to 10 bases. CDR3 length: 15 residues. The CDR3 DNA follows: TGTGCCAGCAGCTTTGGGGGGACTTCCTACAATGAGCAGTTCTTC. This translates into CASSFGGTSYNEQFF.

The rearrangement joins TRBV4-1 to TRBJ2-1, with TRBD2 identical over 9 bases. V gave up 2 bases and J gave up 4 bases; unmatched junction bases: 18. The CDR3 covers 20 residues. Germline V gene sequence: CDR1 MGHRA, CDR2 YSYEKL. CDR3 region: CASSQFFPPAAGGPYNEQFF. DNA for the CDR3: TGCGCCAGCAGCCAATTTTTTCCCCCCGCGGCGGGAGGGCCGTACAATGAGCAGTTCTTC.

This clone was detected only a few times. The CDR3 is CASSGRGRDYGYTF. DNA for the CDR3: TGTGCCAGCAGTGGCAGGGGTAGGGACTATGGCTACACCTTC. The rearrangement joins TRBV28 to TRBJ1-2; possible D gene TRBD1, 6 bases. CDR3 length: 14 residues. V lost 5 bases to trimming and J lost 3 bases, with 13 bases between them. Germline lookup yields CDR1 MDHEN and CDR2 SYDVKM.

Points on this clone: Other DNA sequences of this sample code for an identical CDR3. The chain has TRBV25-1 and TRBJ1-3; D might be TRBD1 (6 bases). CDR1 is MGHDK and CDR2 is SYGVNS in the germline V gene. The CDR3 runs to 15 residues. The V gene lost 1 base and the J gene lost 0 bases, with 7 bases spanning the gap. The CDR3 coding sequence is TGTGCCAGCAGTGAATTAGGGGGCTCTGGAAACACCATATATTTT. Its translation is CASSELGGSGNTIYF. Full variable domain (rest looked up from reference TRBV25-1 and TRBJ1-3): EADIYQTPRYLVIGTGKKITLECSQTMGHDKMYWYQQDPGMELHLIHYSYGVNSTEKGDLSSESTVSRIRTEHFPLTLESARPSHTSQYLCASSELGGSGNTIYFGEGSWLTVV.

The CDR3 DNA reads TGTGCCAGCAGCCAAGATCGAAGGGGGGGCGGTTATGGCTACACCTTC. Residues: CASSQDRRGGGYGYTF. The chain uses TRBV4-2 and TRBJ1-2, with a possible D match to TRBD1 (6 bases). The V end was cut by 0 bases, the J end by 5 bases, with 16 bases between. There are 16 residues in the CDR3. The germline V gene has CDR1 LGHNA and CDR2 YNFKEQ.

V gene TRBV28 combines with J gene TRBJ2-7, with D uncertain. The V and J ends lost 5 bases and 2 bases respectively, with 13 bases between them. Germline-derived CDR1 and CDR2 are MDHEN and SYDVKM. This CDR3 is built from 14 residues. CDR3 loop: CASSPMGTTYEQYF. For the CDR3, the DNA is TGTGCCAGCAGTCCCATGGGAACTACCTACGAGCAGTACTTC. Combining the CDR3 with reference TRBV28 and TRBJ2-7 gives the whole variable domain DVKVTQSSRYLVKRTGEKVFLECVQDMDHENMFWYRQDPGLGLRLIYFSYDVKMKEKGDIPEGYSVSREKKERFSLILESASTNQTSMYLCASSPMGTTYEQYFGPGTRLTVT.

V is TRBV9 and J is TRBJ2-3, with TRBD2 as a possible D gene (6 bases). Trimming removed 0 bases at V and 2 bases at J, with 13 bases between. The germline gives CDR1 SGDLS, CDR2 YYNGEE. The CDR3 consists of 16 residues. In nucleotides, the CDR3 is TGTGCCAGCAGCGTAGAGGCGGGAATACTCACAGATACGCAGTATTTT. Amino acids: CASSVEAGILTDTQYF.

The chain is built from TRBV9 and TRBJ2-1; TRBD2 agrees at 7 bases. The CDR3 consists of 15 residues. The germline CDR1 and CDR2 sequences are SGDLS and YYNGEE. Losses at the gene ends were 2 bases for V and 2 bases for J; bases not matched to a gene: 4. The CDR3: CASSVASGAYNEQFF. The CDR3 nucleotides are TGTGCCAGCAGCGTTGCTAGCGGCGCCTACAATGAGCAGTTCTTC.

In this sample, this clone turned up many times. This chain uses TRBV10-1 with TRBJ1-2; 7 bases are a match to TRBD1. V lost 5 bases and J lost 7; bases outside the gene matches: 13. Germline values: CDR1 WNHNN, CDR2 SYGVQD (reference sequence). The CDR3 length is 15 residues. The CDR3 DNA reads TGCGCCAGCAGTTCTGACAGGGCCGGATCCATTGGCTACACCTTC. Its protein is CASSSDRAGSIGYTF.

This chain uses TRBV9 with TRBJ2-2, with 10 bases lining up with TRBD2. V gave up 0 bases and J gave up 7 bases; unmatched junction bases: 3. This CDR3 region has 15 residues. Germline-derived CDR1 and CDR2 are SGDLS and YYNGEE. This chain's CDR3 is CASSVEREGFGELFF. The CDR3 bases are TGTGCCAGCAGCGTAGAGCGGGAGGGCTTCGGGGAGCTGTTTTTT.

This clone appeared once. The chain has TRBV5-1 and TRBJ1-1; the match to TRBD1 covers 7 bases. This CDR3 has 15 residues. Unmatched junction bases numbered 5, after V lost 3 bases and J lost 0 bases. The germline CDR1 and CDR2 sequences are SGHRS and YFSETQ. CDR3 coding DNA: TGCGCCAGCAGCTCCTCCGGGACAGTGAACACTGAAGCTTTCTTT. Its protein product is CASSSSGTVNTEAFF.

V gene TRBV9 combines with J gene TRBJ2-6; tentatively, D is TRBD1 (7 bases). The V gene's germline CDR1 is SGDLS and CDR2 YYNGEE. The V end was cut by 4 bases, the J end by 4 bases, with 21 bases between. CDR3 length: 18 residues. The CDR3 coding sequence is TGTGCCAGCAGCCCCCGAACCAGGGGGGCCGGGGGGGCCAACGTCCTGACTTTC. Residues: CASSPRTRGAGGANVLTF.

The gene calls are TRBV11-2 and TRBJ2-7; D may correspond to TRBD1 or TRBD2 (5 bases each). V lost 5 bases to trimming and J lost 5 bases, with 19 bases between them. The CDR3 extends over 15 amino acids. CDR1 and CDR2 from the germline V gene are SGHAT and FQNNGV. Here the CDR3 DNA reads TGTGCCAGCAGCACCGGGGCCCCAAGACGAGACGAGCAGTACTTC. Encoded protein: CASSTGAPRRDEQYF.

The chain uses TRBV2 and TRBJ1-2; TRBD1 is a possible D gene (5 bases). The CDR3 is 14 amino acids. CDR1 and CDR2 from the germline V gene are SNHLY and FYNNEI. The V end was cut by 7 bases, the J end by 4 bases, with 16 bases between. CDR3 DNA sequence: TGTGCCAGCATTCCGGGAGTGGGGACCTATGGCTACACCTTC. It yields the protein CASIPGVGTYGYTF.

The CDR3 region is CASSFSPGRNTEAFF. The CDR3 DNA reads as TGTGCCAGCAGTTTTAGTCCAGGGAGGAACACTGAAGCTTTCTTT. The chain combines TRBV28 with TRBJ1-1; a weak D match, TRBD1 (5 bases). Trimming shortened V by 3 bases and J by 1 base, and 12 bases separated the two germline ends. The CDR3 covers 15 residues. Germline V gene sequence: CDR1 MDHEN, CDR2 SYDVKM.

This chain links TRBV18 with TRBJ1-1; 8 nucleotides align to TRBD1. The CDR3 extends over 16 amino acids. Germline CDR1 is KGHSH and CDR2 is LQKENI. With V trimmed by 3 bases and J by 5 bases, 11 bases remained unmatched. Here the CDR3 DNA reads TGTGCCAGCTCACCGCTACCCCAGGGGGCTCAAACTGAAGCTTTCTTT. This sequence encodes CASSPLPQGAQTEAFF.

The chain has TRBV9 and TRBJ1-4; a possible D gene is TRBD1 (5 bases). The length of the CDR3 is 13 residues. V was clipped by 3 bases and J by 8 bases, with 11 bases between them. The V gene's germline CDR1 is SGDLS and CDR2 YYNGEE. CDR3 region: CASSEQGEEKLFF. DNA of the CDR3: TGTGCCAGCAGCGAACAAGGGGAGGAAAAACTGTTTTTT.

The CDR3 sequence: CASSPYTGRNYGYTF. The CDR3 DNA is TGTGCCAGCAGTCCTTATACAGGGAGGAACTATGGCTACACCTTC. The V and J genes are TRBV28 and TRBJ1-2, with D perhaps TRBD1 (6 bases). Germline CDR1 and CDR2: MDHEN and SYDVKM. The V end was cut by 5 bases, the J end by 2 bases, with 15 bases between. The CDR3 length is 15 residues.

The genes are TRBV19 and TRBJ1-5; 8 bases agree with TRBD1. This CDR3 region has 16 residues. Trimming at V came to 3 bases and at J to 0 bases, leaving 4 bases not matched to a gene. The germline gives CDR1 LNHDA, CDR2 SQIVND (reference sequence). This CDR3 is CASSILDRGSNQPQHF. The CDR3 DNA follows: TGTGCCAGTAGTATCCTCGACAGGGGTAGCAATCAGCCCCAGCATTTT.

The chain is built from TRBV30 and TRBJ2-6; D is ambiguous. CDR3 length equals 16 residues. Germline-derived CDR1 and CDR2 are GTSNPN and SVGIG (reference sequence). V gave up 5 bases and J gave up 2 bases, with 16 bases separating them. The CDR3 DNA follows: TGTGCCTGGGTTCAGGAAACCTTTGCTGGGGCCAACGTCCTGACTTTC. As protein: CAWVQETFAGANVLTF.

The chain has TRBV5-4 and TRBJ2-7; a weak D match, TRBD1 (5 bases). Trimming removed 1 base at V and 5 bases at J, with 10 bases between. CDR1 and CDR2 (germline): SGHNT, YYREEE (reference sequence). This CDR3 contains 13 residues. The CDR3 nucleotides are TGTGCCAGCAGCTTGTTAACAGGTAACGAGCAGTACTTC. It specifies CASSLLTGNEQYF.